The 23 T cell receptor beta chains given below trace back to one sample, sequenced in a study of blood T cell repertoires in COVID-19. Generated by immunoSEQ multiplex PCR, the TCRdb table keeps only in-frame clones and is missing some. Among around 62,000 clones, approximately 90% were seen once, and the ten largest hold about 1.5%. The sample taken for sequencing was peripheral blood. The source is a man aged 55 to 70 with acute or convalescent COVID-19.

The chain combines TRBV19 with TRBJ2-3; the match to TRBD2 covers 11 bases. Losses at the gene ends were 2 bases for V and 4 bases for J; bases not matched to a gene: 2. The length of the CDR3 is 15 residues. CDR1 and CDR2 from the germline V gene are LNHDA and SQIVND (reference sequence). CDR3 nucleotides: TGTGCCAGTAGTATAAAACTAGCGGGAGCAGATACGCAGTATTTT. Its translation: CASSIKLAGADTQYF. Filled out from reference TRBV19 and TRBJ2-3, the complete variable domain reads DGGITQSPKYLFRKEGQNVTLSCEQNLNHDAMYWYRQDPGQGLRLIYYSQIVNDFQKGDIAEGYSVSREKKESFPLTVTSAQKNPTAFYLCASSIKLAGADTQYFGPGTRLTVL.

This clone was seen only once. V gene TRBV29-1 combines with J gene TRBJ2-7; 8 bases are shared with TRBD1. Germline lookup yields CDR1 SQVTM and CDR2 ANQGSEA. The junction had 6 bases not matched to a gene; V was cut back by 7 bases and J by 4 bases. This CDR3 comprises 12 residues. The CDR3 nucleotides read TGCAGCGGAACCGGACAGGGTTACGAGCAGTACTTC. Translated: CSGTGQGYEQYF.

The J gene is TRBJ1-1, the V gene TRBV5-1; the D gene is possibly TRBD1 (5 bases). V lost 1 base to trimming and J lost 7 bases, with 8 bases between them. This CDR3 is built from 12 residues. Germline V gene lookup returns CDR1 SGHRS and CDR2 YFSETQ. CDR3 in amino acids: CASSLFQGEAFF. The CDR3 DNA follows: TGCGCCAGCAGCTTGTTCCAGGGTGAAGCTTTCTTT.

This clone occurred once. The chain is built from TRBV6-5 and TRBJ1-5, with D tentatively TRBD1 (5 bases). CDR1 and CDR2 from the germline V gene are MNHEY and SVGAGI. Trimming pared 5 bases from V and 11 bases from J, leaving 22 bases between. The CDR3 is made up of 15 amino acids. In DNA form, the CDR3 reads TGTGCCAGCAGTACCCGGACGGGTACCTCGGGGGCCCAGCATTTT. This encodes CASSTRTGTSGAQHF.

The chain joins TRBV7-3 to TRBJ2-2; 15 nucleotides line up with TRBD2. The V segment lost 5 bases and the J segment 4 bases; nucleotides outside the gene matches: 5. The CDR3 consists of 17 residues. Germline lookup yields CDR1 SGHTA and CDR2 FQGTGA. DNA of the CDR3: TGTGCCAGCAGCGACCCGGGACTAGCGGGAGGCACCGGGGAGCTGTTTTTT. Translating it yields CASSDPGLAGGTGELFF.

V and J are TRBV30 and TRBJ1-1, with D tentatively TRBD1 (5 bases). This CDR3 has 13 residues. V lost 4 bases, J lost 3 bases, and 12 bases lay in between. The germline V gene encodes CDR1 GTSNPN and CDR2 SVGIG (reference sequence). CDR3 nucleotide sequence: TGTGCCTGGACCACCGGGACTCACACTGAAGCTTTCTTT. Protein: CAWTTGTHTEAFF.

V is TRBV7-3 and J is TRBJ2-1, with a tentative D call TRBD2 (6 bases). Trimming stripped 2 bases from V and 9 bases from J, with 17 bases between. Germline assignment: CDR1 SGHTA and CDR2 FQGTGA. The CDR3 has 15 residues. The CDR3 nucleotides read TGTGCCAGCAGCTTAGGAGGGTGGTGGGACGCTGAGCAGTTCTTC. Translating it yields CASSLGGWWDAEQFF.

V usage is TRBV9 and J usage is TRBJ2-2; maybe TRBD1 (5 bases). Germline assignment: CDR1 SGDLS and CDR2 YYNGEE. The CDR3 spans 14 residues. Trimming removed 3 bases at V and 1 base at J, with 7 bases between. The CDR3, as DNA: TGTGCCAGCAGCGCCAGGGTGAACACCGGGGAGCTGTTTTTT. It specifies CASSARVNTGELFF. Using reference TRBV9 and TRBJ2-2 for the parts outside the CDR3, the full variable domain is DSGVTQTPKHLITATGQRVTLRCSPRSGDLSVYWYQQSLDQGLQFLIQYYNGEERAKGNILERFSAQQFPDLHSELNLSSLELGDSALYFCASSARVNTGELFFGEGSRLTVL.

The chain links TRBV6-4 to TRBJ2-6, with 7 bases fitting TRBD1. The CDR3 sequence is 16 residues long. After removal of 5 bases from V and 1 base from J, the junction contained 5 bases not matched to a gene. Looked up from germline, CDR1 is MRHNA and CDR2 is SNTAGT. The CDR3 here is CASSSDRASGANVLTF. The CDR3 DNA reads as TGTGCCAGCAGTTCCGACAGGGCGTCTGGGGCCAACGTCCTGACTTTC.

As DNA, the CDR3 is TGCGCCAGCAGCCAAGATACAGTTTCGAACACTGAAGCTTTCTTT. Translated, it gives CASSQDTVSNTEAFF. This chain connects TRBV4-3 to TRBJ1-1; no clear D. Germline V CDR1 and CDR2: LGHNA, YSLEER. Trimming pared 0 bases from V and 1 base from J, leaving 9 bases between. The CDR3 runs to 15 residues.

The rearrangement links TRBV15 to TRBJ1-3; D might be TRBD1 (6 bases). Germline lookup yields CDR1 LNHNV and CDR2 YYDKDF (reference sequence). This CDR3 comprises 15 residues. V was trimmed by 8 bases and J by 0 bases, leaving 14 bases between them. The CDR3 DNA reads TGTGCCACCGGGGCTAACAGGGCCTCTGGAAACACCATATATTTT. This translates into CATGANRASGNTIYF.

The chain has TRBV28 and TRBJ1-2; TRBD1 is a possible D gene (5 bases). Trimming stripped 3 bases from V and 4 bases from J, with 9 bases between. CDR1 and CDR2 from the germline V gene are MDHEN and SYDVKM. The CDR3 sequence is 13 residues long. CDR3: CASSFLGAYGYTF. The CDR3 DNA sequence: TGTGCCAGCAGTTTTTTAGGGGCCTATGGCTACACCTTC.

This chain uses TRBV19 with TRBJ1-1; D call uncertain. The CDR3 is made up of 16 amino acids. V lost 7 bases and J 6 bases, leaving 24 bases between the germline ends. Germline V gene data show CDR1 as LNHDA and CDR2 as SQIVND (reference sequence). The CDR3 DNA sequence: TGTGCCAGTACCCTCCTTGAGAGTTCGGGAACGGCTGAAGCTTTCTTT. Amino acid sequence: CASTLLESSGTAEAFF.

A few counts support this clone. The chain is built from TRBV6-7 and TRBJ1-1, with D unresolved. TRBV6-7 is given ORF status, its function remaining uncertain. The CDR3 has 15 amino acids. The ends were cut back, 8 bases at V and 1 base at J, with 17 bases in the middle. The CDR3 here is CASGVPGSSNTEAFF. The CDR3 DNA is TGTGCCAGCGGAGTCCCGGGGAGTTCGAACACTGAAGCTTTCTTT.

The V call is TRBV6-2 or TRBV6-3, the J call TRBJ2-1, with TRBD2 identical over 10 bases. Germline trimming cut 4 bases from V and 6 bases from J; bases unmatched to any gene: 12. Germline V gene sequence: CDR1 MNHEY, CDR2 SVGEGT. The CDR3 consists of 17 residues. The CDR3, as DNA: TGTGCCAGCAGTTTACCCCCAGCGGGAGGGCCTTTCAATGAGCAGTTCTTC. This codes for CASSLPPAGGPFNEQFF.

V is TRBV24-1 and J is TRBJ2-1, with 9 bases fitting TRBD2. The V gene's germline CDR1 is KGHDR and CDR2 SFDVKD. J lost 3 bases, V lost 6 bases, and 8 bases had no gene match. The CDR3 covers 16 residues. CDR3 amino acids: CATSSLSGRGYNEQFF. Written as DNA, the CDR3 is TGTGCCACCAGTTCACTTAGCGGGAGAGGCTACAATGAGCAGTTCTTC.

The CDR3 DNA reads TGTGCCAGCAGGTCGAACTTCGAAAACATTCAGTACTTC. It encodes CASRSNFENIQYF. The chain couples TRBV3-1 (or the pseudogene TRBV3-2) to TRBJ2-4; no clear D gene. V lost 6 bases, J lost 5 bases, and 11 bases lay in between. Germline lookup yields CDR1 LGHDT and CDR2 YNNKEL (reference sequence). CDR3 length equals 13 residues.

The genes are TRBV7-6 and TRBJ1-4; the D is unclear. Per the germline V gene, CDR1 is SGHVS and CDR2 is FNYEAQ. V was trimmed by 6 bases and J by 8 bases, leaving 16 bases between them. The CDR3 loop spans 14 amino acids. The CDR3 DNA sequence: TGTGCCAGCAGTCCGGGGATGGGTGAGGAAAAACTGTTTTTT. Protein product: CASSPGMGEEKLFF.

The chain has TRBV3-1 (or the pseudogene TRBV3-2) and TRBJ1-5; 8 nucleotides agree with TRBD1. Germline V gene sequence: CDR1 LGHDT, CDR2 YNNKEL (reference sequence). With 0 bases clipped from V and 0 bases from J, the junction kept 7 bases outside the gene matches. The CDR3 is 18 amino acids. This CDR3 is CASSQEGQAPYSNQPQHF. The CDR3 DNA is TGTGCCAGCAGCCAAGAGGGACAGGCTCCGTATAGCAATCAGCCCCAGCATTTT.

The V and J genes are TRBV6-6 and TRBJ1-5; no clear D. CDR1 is MNHNY and CDR2 is SVGAGI in the germline V gene (reference sequence). The CDR3 consists of 12 residues. Trimming cost V 7 bases and J 1 base, with 5 bases left between them. This CDR3 reads CASMRSNQPQHF. The CDR3 DNA is TGTGCCAGCATGAGGAGCAATCAGCCCCAGCATTTT.

V is TRBV7-3 and J is TRBJ1-2; 7 nucleotides match TRBD1. CDR1 is SGHTA, CDR2 FQGTGA, per germline. The CDR3 contains 15 residues. V shed 0 bases and J 4 bases; nucleotides not matched to a gene: 5. The CDR3 is CASSLTGGSPYGYTF. The CDR3 coding sequence is TGTGCCAGCAGCTTAACAGGGGGCTCTCCCTATGGCTACACCTTC.

This rearrangement joins TRBV29-1 to TRBJ2-5; maybe TRBD2 (5 bases). V lost 3 bases and J lost 2, with 10 bases in between. The germline CDR1 and CDR2 sequences are SQVTM and ANQGSEA. The length of the CDR3 is 13 residues. CDR3 coding DNA: TGCAGCGTTGACTTTAGCGAACAAGAGACCCAGTACTTC. It specifies CSVDFSEQETQYF.

This chain joins TRBV7-9 and TRBJ2-3; 8 nucleotides agree with TRBD2. This CDR3 contains 16 residues. The germline V gene has CDR1 SEHNR and CDR2 FQNEAQ (reference sequence). With 5 bases clipped from V and 1 base from J, the junction kept 8 bases outside the gene matches. The CDR3 is CASSETSGTRTDTQYF. The DNA of the CDR3 is TGTGCCAGCAGCGAAACTAGCGGTACGCGCACAGATACGCAGTATTTT.